This T cell receptor (beta chain) originates from a study of T-cell memory formation after mild COVID-19. Study-wide results and limits: Balance between CD4 and CD8 was seen in clones contracting day 15 to 85, and a CD4+ lean was seen in later expanders.

Worth noting for this clonotype: As yet, its antigen is unknown.

MiXCR, applied by TCRdb to the 5' RACE reads, yields one record per CDR3 protein. This repertoire shows under 300,000 distinct CDR3 sequences, over 9% found once; its top ten account for roughly a fifth. The origin of this receptor is a young man who had mild COVID-19 (a few samples of this study predate the infection). Cell type and time point are not known. The sequencing input was PBMCs or a T cell subset sorted from them (not recorded which).

CDR3 residues: CASSLQKDREAFF. CDR3 DNA: TGTGCCAGCAGCCTCCAGAAGGACAGGGAAGCTTTCTTT. This chain links TRBV7-2 with TRBJ1-1; 7 bases are a match to TRBD1. The CDR3 has 13 residues. The junction had 8 bases not matched to a gene; V was cut back by 5 bases and J by 8 bases. Looked up from germline, CDR1 is SGHTA and CDR2 is FQGNSA.